The 2 T cell receptor beta chains below all came from one sample that was sequenced in a study of blood T cell repertoires in COVID-19. TCRdb's table, derived via immunoSEQ multiplex PCR, lists solely in-frame clones and lacks some. The sample holds around 180,000 clones, around 90% seen once. Sample: peripheral blood. Receptors were obtained from a man aged 55 to 69 with acute or convalescent COVID-19.

The V call is TRBV27, the J call TRBJ1-1; 9 bases are shared with TRBD1. This CDR3 has 16 residues. The trim removed 5 bases at V and 5 bases at J, leaving 12 bases unmatched. Germline values: CDR1 MNHEY, CDR2 SMNVEV (reference sequence). CDR3 bases: TGTGCCAGCAGTCCCTCCGGGACAGGGATCGGGACTGAAGCTTTCTTT. Amino acids: CASSPSGTGIGTEAFF.

This chain joins TRBV5-5 and TRBJ1-4, with 9 bases that match TRBD1. The CDR3 has 14 amino acids. CDR1 and CDR2 from the germline V gene are SGHKS and YYEKEE (reference sequence). V dropped 5 bases and J dropped 8; count of bases not matched to a gene: 7. The CDR3 sequence: CASSLTGGSEKLFF. DNA for the CDR3: TGTGCCAGCAGTTTGACAGGGGGGAGCGAAAAACTGTTTTTT.